One sample yielded the 32 T cell receptor beta chains listed below, sequenced in a study of shared clonotypes between healthy human individuals. Generated by immunoSEQ multiplex PCR, the TCRdb table keeps only in-frame clones and is missing some. Among 1.5 million to 2.5 million clones listed, around 96% were seen once. CD45RO negativity and positive selection for CCR7 defined naive CD8 cells, a population that excluded terminally differentiated effector memory CD45RA+ cells. The sequenced sample was naive CD8+ T cells sorted from blood. Receptor source: a man aged 18 to 29 in good health.

The chain is built from TRBV6-1 and TRBJ2-3; a possible D gene is TRBD1 (6 bases). CDR3 length equals 12 residues. Germline loops: CDR1 MNHNS, CDR2 SASEGT. The V end lost 4 bases, the J end lost 6 bases, and 8 bases lay between the germline ends. Written as DNA, the CDR3 is TGTGCCAGCAGTGGGACAGACGATACGCAGTATTTT. This translates into CASSGTDDTQYF.

This sequence joins TRBV10-1 and TRBJ2-7, with 7 bases identical to TRBD2. CDR3 size: 13 residues. Looked up from germline, CDR1 is WNHNN and CDR2 is SYGVQD (reference sequence). The V gene end was trimmed by 3 bases and the J gene end by 5 bases; junction bases not matched to a gene: 4. The CDR3, as DNA: TGCGCCAGCAGTGAAGGGCTAGCGGACGAGCAGTACTTC. Its protein is CASSEGLADEQYF.

This clone occurred once. The rearrangement joins TRBV10-3 to TRBJ2-5, with a tentative D call TRBD1 (5 bases). Germline CDR1 is ENHRY and CDR2 is SYGVKD. This CDR3 is built from 13 residues. The germline V and J ends were trimmed by 3 bases and 5 bases, with 10 bases remaining between them. The CDR3 loop is CAISEGVAETQYF. The CDR3 DNA is TGTGCCATCAGTGAAGGGGTGGCGGAGACCCAGTACTTC.

This clone was picked up a small number of times. The chain combines TRBV4-3 with TRBJ2-2; 7 bases line up with TRBD1. Germline trimming cut 1 base from V and 4 bases from J; bases unmatched to any gene: 3. Germline CDR1 LGHNA, CDR2 YSLEER. There are 15 residues in the CDR3. CDR3 region: CASSQGAGGTGELFF. CDR3 sequence (DNA): TGCGCCAGCAGCCAAGGGGCAGGGGGCACCGGGGAGCTGTTTTTT.

This chain links TRBV4-3 with TRBJ2-1; D possibly corresponds to TRBD1 (5 bases). The germline V gene encodes CDR1 LGHNA and CDR2 YSLEER. This CDR3 is built from 16 residues. The ends were cut back, 2 bases at V and 6 bases at J, with 17 bases in the middle. CDR3 nucleotides: TGCGCCAGCAGCCAAATAGGGGAAGTAAAAGGCAATGAGCAGTTCTTC. This codes for CASSQIGEVKGNEQFF.

The rearrangement uses TRBV5-4 and TRBJ2-3; 7 nucleotides align to TRBD2. J was trimmed by 1 base and V by 4 bases; bases with no gene match: 3. The CDR3 loop spans 14 amino acids. CDR1 is SGHNT, CDR2 YYREEE, per germline (reference sequence). This CDR3 is CASSETSGTDTQYF. DNA of the CDR3: TGTGCCAGCAGCGAAACTAGCGGCACAGATACGCAGTATTTT.

The V call is TRBV27, the J call TRBJ2-3; TRBD2 agrees at 10 bases. Germline values: CDR1 MNHEY, CDR2 SMNVEV (reference sequence). The CDR3 loop spans 15 amino acids. V shed 6 bases and J 2 bases; nucleotides not matched to a gene: 5. The DNA of the CDR3 is TGTGCCAGCAGACCAAGCGGGAGGGCCACAGATACGCAGTATTTT. It yields the protein CASRPSGRATDTQYF.

This clone was detected only once. Other DNA sequences in this specimen translate into the identical CDR3. This sequence joins TRBV11-2 and TRBJ1-2; D gene unclear. Looked up from germline, CDR1 is SGHAT and CDR2 is FQNNGV. The V end lost 1 base, the J end lost 6 bases, and 6 bases lay between the germline ends. The CDR3 has 12 amino acids. In DNA, the CDR3 is TGTGCCAGCAGCTTAGGATGGGATGGCTACACCTTC. It translates to CASSLGWDGYTF.

The chain combines TRBV27 with TRBJ2-1; TRBD1 might be the D (5 bases). Germline CDR1 and CDR2: MNHEY and SMNVEV (reference sequence). V was trimmed by 5 bases and J by 4 bases, leaving 12 bases between them. This CDR3 is 14 amino acids long. The CDR3 spells CASSGAVGYNEQFF. CDR3 coding DNA: TGTGCCAGCAGTGGGGCGGTGGGATACAATGAGCAGTTCTTC.

The chain carries TRBV27 and TRBJ1-5; weak D call: TRBD1 (5 bases). CDR3 length: 14 amino acids. V lost 4 bases to trimming and J lost 3 bases, with 10 bases between them. Germline CDR1 reads MNHEY; CDR2 reads SMNVEV (reference sequence). CDR3 DNA sequence: TGTGCCAGCAGTTCAATCGGGACCAATCAGCCCCAGCATTTT. It encodes CASSSIGTNQPQHF.

A word on this clone: In the same sample, other DNA sequences code for this CDR3. The chain combines TRBV19 with TRBJ2-7, with TRBD2 identical over 9 bases. The CDR3 is made up of 14 amino acids. The ends lost 5 bases at V and 0 bases at J; junction bases unmatched: 2. Germline V CDR1 and CDR2: LNHDA, SQIVND (reference sequence). DNA for the CDR3: TGTGCCAGTAGTTCTAGCGGGGCCTCCTACGAGCAGTACTTC. Protein sequence: CASSSSGASYEQYF.

This chain connects TRBV2 to TRBJ1-3; no definite D call. The CDR3 runs to 12 residues. Trimming removed 1 base at V and 16 bases at J, with 14 bases between. Looked up from germline, CDR1 is SNHLY and CDR2 is FYNNEI. The CDR3 DNA reads TGTGCCAGCAGTGAAGTGCTTGGAATATGGTATTTT. It encodes CASSEVLGIWYF.

V is TRBV25-1 and J is TRBJ1-2; D gene unclear. CDR3 length: 17 residues. Germline V gene lookup returns CDR1 MGHDK and CDR2 SYGVNS. Trimming removed 2 bases from V and 1 base from J, with 17 bases in between. The CDR3 region is CASSEGNLGLHNYGYTF. DNA of the CDR3: TGTGCCAGCAGTGAAGGGAATTTGGGGTTACATAACTATGGCTACACCTTC.

The rearrangement uses TRBV27 and TRBJ2-3; D is perhaps TRBD2 (6 bases). Trimming pared 3 bases from V and 3 bases from J, leaving 13 bases between. Germline V gene lookup returns CDR1 MNHEY and CDR2 SMNVEV (reference sequence). The length of the CDR3 is 15 residues. The CDR3: CASSFYGSGTDTQYF. The CDR3, as DNA: TGTGCCAGCAGTTTTTACGGGAGCGGGACAGATACGCAGTATTTT.

This chain joins TRBV27 and TRBJ1-2; maybe TRBD1 (6 bases). The germline gives CDR1 MNHEY, CDR2 SMNVEV (reference sequence). This CDR3 comprises 12 residues. V was shortened by 6 bases and J by 7 bases, with 12 bases between the two germline ends. CDR3 in amino acids: CASSPRGRGYTF. The CDR3 region has the DNA TGTGCCAGCAGCCCTCGGGGGCGTGGCTACACCTTC.

The chain combines TRBV27 with TRBJ2-7; 13 bases line up with TRBD2. Germline CDR1 is MNHEY and CDR2 is SMNVEV (reference sequence). The CDR3 runs to 14 residues. J was trimmed by 5 bases and V by 6 bases; bases with no gene match: 4. CDR3 DNA: TGTGCCAGCAGGATCGGGACTAGCGGGAACGAGCAGTACTTC. Its translation: CASRIGTSGNEQYF.

This sequence joins TRBV30 and TRBJ1-1; D not resolved. The CDR3 extends over 11 amino acids. Germline V gene data show CDR1 as GTSNPN and CDR2 as SVGIG (reference sequence). V shed 1 base and J shed 9 bases, with 9 bases lying between them. The CDR3 loop reads CAWSGSEKAFF. In nucleotides, the CDR3 is TGTGCCTGGAGTGGTAGCGAGAAAGCTTTCTTT. Full variable domain (rest looked up from reference TRBV30 and TRBJ1-1): SQTIHQWPATLVQPVGSPLSLECTVEGTSNPNLYWYRQAAGRGLQLLFYSVGIGQISSEVPQNLSASRPQDRQFILSSKKLLLSDSGFYLCAWSGSEKAFFGQGTRLTVV.

The chain combines TRBV19 with TRBJ1-6; no reliable D call. This CDR3 spans 18 amino acids. Looked up from germline, CDR1 is LNHDA and CDR2 is SQIVND (reference sequence). Deletions cut 5 bases from V and 0 bases from J, with 17 bases between. The CDR3 here is CASSLGSSRSSYNSPLHF. The CDR3 DNA reads TGTGCCAGTAGTTTGGGATCTTCAAGGAGCTCCTATAATTCACCCCTCCACTTT.

The rearrangement uses TRBV7-8 and TRBJ2-7; D is uncertain. The V gene's germline CDR1 is SGHVS and CDR2 FQNEAQ. Trimming took off 10 bases at V and 4 bases at J, with 17 bases between the two ends. The CDR3 runs to 13 residues. For the CDR3, the DNA is TGTGCCACCGAGTCGGGCGGTTCTTACGAGCAGTACTTC. Encoded protein: CATESGGSYEQYF.

The CDR3 loop is CASSLGGWREGDNEQFF. In DNA, the CDR3 is TGTGCCAGCAGCTTAGGAGGATGGCGGGAGGGCGACAATGAGCAGTTCTTC. This chain joins TRBV7-2 and TRBJ2-1, with TRBD2 matching over 9 bases. This CDR3 is built from 17 residues. J gave up 5 bases and V 1 base, and 9 bases lay outside the gene matches. Germline-derived CDR1 and CDR2 are SGHTA and FQGNSA.

The gene calls are TRBV5-1 and TRBJ2-1; no reliable D call. The ends were cut back, 2 bases at V and 10 bases at J, with 4 bases in the middle. Germline V gene lookup returns CDR1 SGHRS and CDR2 YFSETQ. CDR3 length: 10 amino acids. CDR3 sequence: CASSLAEQFF. The CDR3 region has the DNA TGCGCCAGCAGCTTAGCCGAGCAGTTCTTC. The full variable domain, completed using reference TRBV5-1 and TRBJ2-1, is KAGVTQTPRYLIKTRGQQVTLSCSPISGHRSVSWYQQTPGQGLQFLFEYFSETQRNKGNFPGRFSGRQFSNSRSEMNVSTLELGDSALYLCASSLAEQFFGPGTRLTVL.

The chain employs TRBV19 and TRBJ2-4, with 9 bases fitting TRBD1. This CDR3 is built from 13 residues. Germline CDR1 reads LNHDA; CDR2 reads SQIVND (reference sequence). Trimming removed 4 bases from V and 6 bases from J; junction bases left unmatched: 1. The CDR3 is CASSKDRGNIQYF. The CDR3, as DNA: TGTGCCAGTAGTAAGGACAGGGGAAACATTCAGTACTTC.

A single count supports this clone. In the same sample, other DNA sequences code for this CDR3. The chain carries TRBV5-4 and TRBJ2-7; possibly TRBD2 for D (6 bases). CDR3 length equals 15 residues. The V gene's germline CDR1 is SGHNT and CDR2 YYREEE (reference sequence). The V end was cut by 0 bases, the J end by 0 bases, with 10 bases between. The CDR3 DNA follows: TGTGCCAGCAGCTTGGGGCGGGGTAACTCCTACGAGCAGTACTTC. Protein: CASSLGRGNSYEQYF.

The chain has TRBV9 and TRBJ2-5; possible D gene TRBD1, 6 bases. The V gene's germline CDR1 is SGDLS and CDR2 YYNGEE. CDR3 length: 13 residues. The ends were cut back, 4 bases at V and 3 bases at J, with 10 bases in the middle. In DNA form, the CDR3 reads TGTGCCAGCAGCATCTCAGGGGAAGAGACCCAGTACTTC. As protein: CASSISGEETQYF.

About this clone itself: Other DNA sequences in the sample encode the same CDR3. The chain uses TRBV9 and TRBJ2-2; 7 bases line up with TRBD2. Germline V gives CDR1 SGDLS, CDR2 YYNGEE. The CDR3 spans 14 residues. The V and J ends lost 4 bases and 4 bases, in that order; junction bases with no gene match: 4. The CDR3 loop reads CASSPGGGTGELFF. The DNA for the CDR3 is TGTGCCAGCAGCCCGGGAGGCGGCACCGGGGAGCTGTTTTTT.

The count of this clone is one. The chain uses TRBV19 and TRBJ1-5; D is undetermined. Germline V gives CDR1 LNHDA, CDR2 SQIVND (reference sequence). The CDR3 loop spans 13 amino acids. Trimming took off 0 bases at V and 7 bases at J, with 7 bases between the two ends. DNA for the CDR3: TGTGCCAGTAGTATAGACGAGGAGCAGCCCCAGCATTTT. The encoded protein is CASSIDEEQPQHF.

The chain is built from TRBV2 and TRBJ2-7, with 12 bases lining up with TRBD1. This CDR3 has 16 amino acids. The ends lost 3 bases at V and 0 bases at J; junction bases unmatched: 3. The germline CDR1 and CDR2 sequences are SNHLY and FYNNEI. The CDR3 loop reads CASSEGTGGPSYEQYF. The CDR3 region has the DNA TGTGCCAGCAGTGAGGGGACAGGGGGCCCCTCCTACGAGCAGTACTTC.

The chain recombines TRBV11-2 with TRBJ2-3; TRBD2 is a possible D gene (6 bases). V lost 5 bases and J 4 bases, leaving 13 bases between the germline ends. The CDR3 is 14 residues long. Per germline, CDR1 SGHAT and CDR2 FQNNGV. CDR3 coding DNA: TGTGCCAGCAGCCAGGTTCGGGACTCAGATACGCAGTATTTT. Translated, it gives CASSQVRDSDTQYF.

Worth noting for this clone: Other DNA sequences in this sample translate to the same CDR3. The chain couples TRBV27 to TRBJ1-1, with D possibly matching TRBD1 (5 bases). Germline CDR1 is MNHEY and CDR2 is SMNVEV (reference sequence). Trimming took off 4 bases at V and 0 bases at J, with 9 bases between the two ends. The CDR3 length is 14 residues. The CDR3 sequence: CASSYGGLNTEAFF. In DNA form, the CDR3 reads TGTGCCAGCAGTTATGGGGGATTGAACACTGAAGCTTTCTTT.

The chain joins TRBV9 to TRBJ1-2; 7 positions match TRBD1. Losses at the gene ends were 2 bases for V and 2 bases for J; bases not matched to a gene: 6. CDR3 size: 15 residues. Germline loops: CDR1 SGDLS, CDR2 YYNGEE. Written as DNA, the CDR3 is TGTGCCAGCAGCGTTCGGGACAGAAGCAACTATGGCTACACCTTC. As protein: CASSVRDRSNYGYTF.

The rearrangement uses TRBV4-1 and TRBJ1-2; D gene ambiguous. The CDR3 is made up of 13 amino acids. V lost 0 bases and J 3 bases, leaving 5 bases between the germline ends. The germline V gene encodes CDR1 MGHRA and CDR2 YSYEKL. The CDR3 here is CASSQDVDYGYTF. CDR3 nucleotide sequence: TGCGCCAGCAGCCAAGATGTCGACTATGGCTACACCTTC.

This sequence joins TRBV11-2 and TRBJ1-4, with D possibly being TRBD1 (5 bases). From germline, CDR1 is SGHAT and CDR2 FQNNGV. This CDR3 contains 16 residues. Deletions cut 4 bases from V and 0 bases from J, with 12 bases between. The CDR3 sequence is CASSSTAGATNEKLFF. The CDR3 DNA sequence: TGTGCCAGCAGCTCCACAGCGGGGGCAACTAATGAAAAACTGTTTTTT.